This TCR beta chain derives from a study of blood T cell repertoires in COVID-19. Study at large: Material from acute and convalescent COVID-19 was sourced from the United States, Italy and Spain. The analysed material was cDNA or gDNA that came from T cells, B-cell-depleted T cells, or PBMCs.

J lost 5 bases, V lost 2 bases, and 3 bases had no gene match. This CDR3 contains 15 residues. Germline V gene sequence: CDR1 SEHNR, CDR2 FQNEAQ (reference sequence). TCRdb's table, derived via immunoSEQ multiplex PCR, lists solely in-frame clones and lacks some. The sample carries approximately 100,000 clones, approximately 90% recorded once. The sequenced material came from peripheral blood. The TCR was taken from a man aged 50-59 years in a cohort sampled during active COVID-19. V is TRBV7-9 and J is TRBJ2-1; 10 bases fit TRBD2. DNA for the CDR3: TGTGCCAGCAGCTTAACTAGCGGGGTGGACAATGAGCAGTTCTTC. Translated, it gives CASSLTSGVDNEQFF.